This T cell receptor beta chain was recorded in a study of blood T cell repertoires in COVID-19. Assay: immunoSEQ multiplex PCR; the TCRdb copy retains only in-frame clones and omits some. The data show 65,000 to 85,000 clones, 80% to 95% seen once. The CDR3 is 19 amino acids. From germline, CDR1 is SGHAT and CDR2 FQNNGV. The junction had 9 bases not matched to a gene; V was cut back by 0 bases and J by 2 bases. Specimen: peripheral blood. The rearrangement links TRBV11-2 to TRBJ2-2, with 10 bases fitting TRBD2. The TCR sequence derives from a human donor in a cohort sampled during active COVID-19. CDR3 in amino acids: CASSLEMASGGINTGELFF. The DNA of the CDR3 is TGTGCCAGCAGCTTAGAGATGGCTAGCGGGGGTATCAACACCGGGGAGCTGTTTTTT.